Following are 9 T cell receptor beta chains from one sample sequenced in a study of blood T cells in healthy people across ages. Primed by a sample-barcoded 5' primer and a J-beta primer mix, a second PCR proceeded for 7 to 11 cycles. TCRdb reprocessed the 5' RACE reads with MiXCR, giving one entry per CDR3 protein. Of roughly 800,000 distinct CDR3 sequences listed, under 40% are singletons. Sequencing was performed on blood. These receptors originate from a man younger than 35 in good health.

J is TRBJ1-2 and V is TRBV27; weak D call: TRBD1 (6 bases). CDR3 length: 12 amino acids. V was shortened by 9 bases and J by 4 bases, with 12 bases between the two germline ends. Germline loops: CDR1 MNHEY, CDR2 SMNVEV (reference sequence). CDR3 in amino acids: CASDTGTYGYTF. The CDR3 bases are TGTGCCAGTGACACAGGGACCTATGGCTACACCTTC.

The chain uses TRBV20-1 and TRBJ2-1; a weak D match, TRBD2 (5 bases). This CDR3 is built from 17 residues. CDR1 and CDR2 from the germline V gene are DFQATT and SNEGSKA (reference sequence). The V end was cut by 0 bases, the J end by 0 bases, with 15 bases between. The CDR3 coding sequence is TGCAGTGCTAGAGATCTTGCGCGGGCCAGCTCCTACAATGAGCAGTTCTTC. Translated, it gives CSARDLARASSYNEQFF.

This clonotype was counted ten times or more. This chain joins TRBV4-3 and TRBJ2-6; no clear D. Germline loops: CDR1 LGHNA, CDR2 YSLEER. The CDR3 length is 15 residues. V lost 3 bases, J lost 0 bases, and 6 bases lay in between. The CDR3 DNA is TGCGCCAGCAGCCAGAGATACTCTGGGGCCAACGTCCTGACTTTC. It translates to CASSQRYSGANVLTF.

The rearrangement links TRBV4-1 to TRBJ2-2; D gene unclear. V was trimmed by 0 bases and J by 8 bases, leaving 7 bases between them. Germline values: CDR1 MGHRA, CDR2 YSYEKL. The CDR3 is 13 residues long. CDR3 amino acids: CASSQEGGGELFF. The CDR3 region has the DNA TGCGCCAGCAGCCAAGAAGGTGGAGGGGAGCTGTTTTTT.

V and J are TRBV12-3 or TRBV12-4 and TRBJ1-2; a possible D gene is TRBD1 (6 bases). This CDR3 spans 14 amino acids. V was shortened by 2 bases and J by 6 bases, with 13 bases between the two germline ends. The CDR3 protein is CASSLSMRGDGYTF. In DNA, the CDR3 is TGTGCCAGCAGTTTATCGATGAGGGGGGATGGCTACACCTTC.

In its sample, this clonotype was seen a few times. The chain links TRBV7-9 to TRBJ1-4; D gene unclear. Per germline, CDR1 SEHNR and CDR2 FQNEAQ (reference sequence). This CDR3 has 15 residues. Trimming cost V 4 bases and J 4 bases, with 13 bases left between them. DNA for the CDR3: TGTGCCAGCAGCTCCACGGACGCCAGTAATGAAAAACTGTTTTTT. Protein: CASSSTDASNEKLFF.

Only a few counts were recorded for this clonotype. The chain uses TRBV12-3 or TRBV12-4 and TRBJ2-7; D is possibly TRBD1 (5 bases). Trimming pared 6 bases from V and 2 bases from J, leaving 11 bases between. The CDR3 covers 13 residues. The CDR3 sequence is CASRPTGPYEQYF. Here the CDR3 DNA reads TGTGCCAGCAGACCCACAGGTCCCTACGAGCAGTACTTC.

This clonotype was counted only a few times. This chain uses TRBV12-3 or TRBV12-4 with TRBJ1-6; perhaps TRBD1 as D (5 bases). There are 17 residues in the CDR3. V was shortened by 4 bases and J by 6 bases, with 19 bases between the two germline ends. CDR3 sequence reads: CASSWQGNPFANSPLHF. The CDR3 nucleotides read TGTGCCAGCAGTTGGCAGGGAAACCCATTCGCTAATTCACCCCTCCACTTT.

This clonotype turned up a few times. The genes are TRBV7-2 and TRBJ2-3, with D unclear. The CDR3 is 9 amino acids. Germline assignment: CDR1 SGHTA and CDR2 FQGNSA. Trimming took off 11 bases at V and 2 bases at J, with 2 bases between the two ends. CDR3 in DNA: TGTGCCCCCACAGATACGCAGTATTTT. Residues: CAPTDTQYF.